This T cell receptor beta chain comes out of a study of regulatory T cells in long-lasting Graves disease. Many counts were recorded for this clonotype. Time point: newly diagnosed GD, antithyroid drugs for less than 3 months. Scientists built the TCR library using RNA that was extracted from PBMCs. Sequencing libraries for TCR beta were prepared with iRepertoire HTBI primers and Arm-PCR of CDR3 regions. MiXCR, run by TCRdb on the multiplex PCR reads, gives a single entry per CDR3 protein. The sample has a few hundred thousand distinct CDR3 sequences; under 20% are singletons. V lost 8 bases and J lost 6, with 15 bases in between. This CDR3 comprises 14 residues. Germline CDR1 KGHDR, CDR2 SFDVKD. The same sample was also used in a study of T cells in Graves' hyperthyroidism and ophthalmopathy.

The clonotype comes from a woman aged 18-29 years with Graves disease. The V call is TRBV24-1, the J call TRBJ2-2, with a tentative D call TRBD1 (5 bases). Sequenced here: peripheral blood mononuclear cells (PBMCs), sampled at new diagnosis, from a patient treated with antithyroid drugs. The CDR3 DNA follows: TGTGCCACCACCCAAGACAGATTGGCCGGGGAGCTGTTTTTT. Amino acid sequence: CATTQDRLAGELFF.